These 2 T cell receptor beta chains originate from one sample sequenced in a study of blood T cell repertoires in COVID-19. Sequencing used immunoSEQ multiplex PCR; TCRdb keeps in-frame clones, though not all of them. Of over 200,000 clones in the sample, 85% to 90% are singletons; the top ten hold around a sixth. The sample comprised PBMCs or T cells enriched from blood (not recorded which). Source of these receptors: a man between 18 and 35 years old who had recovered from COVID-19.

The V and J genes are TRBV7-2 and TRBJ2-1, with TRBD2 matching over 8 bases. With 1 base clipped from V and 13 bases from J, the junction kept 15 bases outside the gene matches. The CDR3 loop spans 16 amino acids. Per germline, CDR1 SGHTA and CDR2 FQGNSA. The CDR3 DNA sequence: TGTGCCAGCAGCTTAGATCCAGCGGGGGCCAGAGCGAGTCAGTTCTTC. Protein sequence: CASSLDPAGARASQFF.

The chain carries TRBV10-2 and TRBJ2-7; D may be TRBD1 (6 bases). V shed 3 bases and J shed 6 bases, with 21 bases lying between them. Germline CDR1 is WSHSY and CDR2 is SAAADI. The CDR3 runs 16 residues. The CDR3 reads CASSEQGRQPASEQYF. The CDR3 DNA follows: TGCGCCAGCAGTGAACAGGGCAGACAGCCAGCCAGCGAGCAGTACTTC.